This T cell receptor beta chain was obtained from a study of shared clonotypes between healthy human individuals. Per the germline V gene, CDR1 is SGHRS and CDR2 is YFSETQ. V was shortened by 3 bases and J by 3 bases, with 7 bases between the two germline ends. The CDR3 totals 12 residues. Clones were read by immunoSEQ multiplex PCR, and TCRdb kept only the in-frame ones, dropping some. This sample has some 1,600,000 clones; 98% occur once, and the top ten carry less than 0.55%. This receptor was taken from a man aged 25 to 40 in good health. The sequenced sample was naive CD4+ T cells sorted from blood. Subset: CD45RA+ positively selected. V gene TRBV5-1 combines with J gene TRBJ2-7, with a possible D match to TRBD1 (5 bases). The CDR3 loop is CASSSTDYEQYF. The CDR3 coding sequence is TGCGCCAGCAGCTCGACAGACTACGAGCAGTACTTC. Full variable domain (outside the CDR3, taken from reference TRBV5-1 and TRBJ2-7): KAGVTQTPRYLIKTRGQQVTLSCSPISGHRSVSWYQQTPGQGLQFLFEYFSETQRNKGNFPGRFSGRQFSNSRSEMNVSTLELGDSALYLCASSSTDYEQYFGPGTRLTVT.